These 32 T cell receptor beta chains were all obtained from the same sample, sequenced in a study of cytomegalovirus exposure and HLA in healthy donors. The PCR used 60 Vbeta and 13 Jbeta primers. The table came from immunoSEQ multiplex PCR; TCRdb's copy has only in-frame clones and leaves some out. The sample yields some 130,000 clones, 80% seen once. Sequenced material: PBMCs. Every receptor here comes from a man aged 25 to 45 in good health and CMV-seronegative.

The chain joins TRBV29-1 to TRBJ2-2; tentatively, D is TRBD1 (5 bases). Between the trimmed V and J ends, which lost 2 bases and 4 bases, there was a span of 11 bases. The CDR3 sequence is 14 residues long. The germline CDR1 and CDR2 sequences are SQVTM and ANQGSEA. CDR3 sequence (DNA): TGCAGCGTTGAACCCCAGGGCCGCACCGGGGAGCTGTTTTTT. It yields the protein CSVEPQGRTGELFF.

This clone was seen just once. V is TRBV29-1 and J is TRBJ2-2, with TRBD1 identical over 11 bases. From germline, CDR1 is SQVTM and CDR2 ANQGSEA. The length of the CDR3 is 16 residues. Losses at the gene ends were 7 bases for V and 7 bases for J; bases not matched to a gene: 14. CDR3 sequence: CSALSEGQGEIGELFF. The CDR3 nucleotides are TGCAGCGCCCTGTCTGAGGGACAGGGGGAAATCGGGGAGCTGTTTTTT.

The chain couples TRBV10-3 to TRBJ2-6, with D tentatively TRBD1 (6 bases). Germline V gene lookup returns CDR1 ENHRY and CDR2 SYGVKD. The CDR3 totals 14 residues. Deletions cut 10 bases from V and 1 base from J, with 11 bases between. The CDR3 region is CATKGGSGANVLTF. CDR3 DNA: TGTGCCACTAAAGGGGGTTCTGGGGCCAACGTCCTGACTTTC.

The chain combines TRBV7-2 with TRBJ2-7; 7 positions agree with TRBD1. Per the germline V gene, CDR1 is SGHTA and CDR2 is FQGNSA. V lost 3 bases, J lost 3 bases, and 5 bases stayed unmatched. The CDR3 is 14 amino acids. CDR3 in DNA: TGTGCCAGCAGCTTTGACAGGGTAATCTACGAGCAGTACTTC. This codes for CASSFDRVIYEQYF.

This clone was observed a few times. The DNA for the CDR3 is TGTGCCAGCAGCTTAGAGCGGTACTACGAGCAGTACTTC. This translates into CASSLERYYEQYF. This chain links TRBV7-2 with TRBJ2-7; D might be TRBD2 (5 bases). There are 13 residues in the CDR3. Germline CDR1 reads SGHTA; CDR2 reads FQGNSA. V lost 1 base and J 3 bases, leaving 7 bases between the germline ends.

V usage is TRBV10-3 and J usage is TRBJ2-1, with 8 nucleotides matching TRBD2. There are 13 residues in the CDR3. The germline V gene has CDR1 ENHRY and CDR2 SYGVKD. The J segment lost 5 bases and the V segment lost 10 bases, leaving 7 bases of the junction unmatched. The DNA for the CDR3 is TGTGCCACCCTAGCGGGCCTTCACAATGAGCAGTTCTTC. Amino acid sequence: CATLAGLHNEQFF.

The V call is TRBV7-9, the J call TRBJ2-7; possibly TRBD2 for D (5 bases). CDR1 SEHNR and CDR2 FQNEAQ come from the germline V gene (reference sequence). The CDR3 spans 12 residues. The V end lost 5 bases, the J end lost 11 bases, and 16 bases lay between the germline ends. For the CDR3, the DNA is TGTGCCAGCAGCCCCGGGTGGGAGCAGGAGTACTTC. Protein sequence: CASSPGWEQEYF.

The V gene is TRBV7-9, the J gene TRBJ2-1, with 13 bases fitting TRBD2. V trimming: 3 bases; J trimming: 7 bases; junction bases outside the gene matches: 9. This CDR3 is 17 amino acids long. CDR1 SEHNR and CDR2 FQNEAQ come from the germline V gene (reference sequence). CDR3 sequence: CASSFPGLAGVHNEQFF. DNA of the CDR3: TGTGCCAGCAGCTTCCCTGGACTAGCGGGAGTTCATAATGAGCAGTTCTTC.

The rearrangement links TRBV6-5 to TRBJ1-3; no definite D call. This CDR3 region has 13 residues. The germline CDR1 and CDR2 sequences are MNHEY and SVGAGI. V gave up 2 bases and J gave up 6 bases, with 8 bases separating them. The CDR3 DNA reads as TGTGCCAGCAGTTACCGTGAGGCAAACACCATATATTTT. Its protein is CASSYREANTIYF.

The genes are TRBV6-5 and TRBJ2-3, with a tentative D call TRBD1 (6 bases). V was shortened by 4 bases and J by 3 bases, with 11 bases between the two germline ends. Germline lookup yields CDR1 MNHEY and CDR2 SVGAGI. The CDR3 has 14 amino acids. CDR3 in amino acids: CASSSSGTTDTQYF. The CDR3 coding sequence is TGTGCCAGCAGTTCATCCGGGACAACAGATACGCAGTATTTT.

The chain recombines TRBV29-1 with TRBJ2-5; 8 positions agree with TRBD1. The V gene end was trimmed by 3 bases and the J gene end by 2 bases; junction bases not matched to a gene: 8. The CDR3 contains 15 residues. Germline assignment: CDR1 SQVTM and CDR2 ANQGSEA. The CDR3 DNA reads TGCAGCGTTGAGAAGACCGGGACAGGTCAAGAGACCCAGTACTTC. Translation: CSVEKTGTGQETQYF.

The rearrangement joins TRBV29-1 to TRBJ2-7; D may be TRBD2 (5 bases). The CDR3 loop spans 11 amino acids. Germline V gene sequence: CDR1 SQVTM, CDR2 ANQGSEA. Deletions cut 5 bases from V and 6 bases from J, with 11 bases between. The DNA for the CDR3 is TGCAGCGTTACCACGGGAAGCGAGCAGTACTTC. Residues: CSVTTGSEQYF.

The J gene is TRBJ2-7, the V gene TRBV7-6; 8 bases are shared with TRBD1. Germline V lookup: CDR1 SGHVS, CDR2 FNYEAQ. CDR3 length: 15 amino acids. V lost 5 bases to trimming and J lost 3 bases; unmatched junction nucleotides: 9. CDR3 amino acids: CASSHTQGDVYEQYF. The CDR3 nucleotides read TGTGCCAGCAGCCACACACAGGGGGACGTCTACGAGCAGTACTTC.

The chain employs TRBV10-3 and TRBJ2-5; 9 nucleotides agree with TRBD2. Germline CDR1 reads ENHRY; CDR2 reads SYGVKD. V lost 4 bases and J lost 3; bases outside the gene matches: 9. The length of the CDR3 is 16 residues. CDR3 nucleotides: TGTGCCATCAGTGCGGTAGTATTAGCGGGAGAAGAGACCCAGTACTTC. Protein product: CAISAVVLAGEETQYF.

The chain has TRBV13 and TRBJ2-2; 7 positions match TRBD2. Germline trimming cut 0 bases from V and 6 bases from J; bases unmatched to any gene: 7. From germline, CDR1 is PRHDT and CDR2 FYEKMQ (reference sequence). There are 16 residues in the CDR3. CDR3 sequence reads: CASSLGRGRSAGELFF. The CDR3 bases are TGTGCCAGCAGCTTAGGCCGCGGGAGAAGCGCCGGGGAGCTGTTTTTT.

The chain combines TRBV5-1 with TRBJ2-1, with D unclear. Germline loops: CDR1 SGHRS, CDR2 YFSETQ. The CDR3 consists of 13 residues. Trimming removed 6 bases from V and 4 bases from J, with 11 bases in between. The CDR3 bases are TGCGCCAGCACCCTAGAGGCATACAATGAGCAGTTCTTC. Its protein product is CASTLEAYNEQFF.

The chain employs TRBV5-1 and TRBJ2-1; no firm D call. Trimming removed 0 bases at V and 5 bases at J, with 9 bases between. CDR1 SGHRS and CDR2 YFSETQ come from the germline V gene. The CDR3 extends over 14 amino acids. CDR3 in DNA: TGCGCCAGCAGCTTGGTCGTGGCCCACAATGAGCAGTTCTTC. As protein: CASSLVVAHNEQFF.

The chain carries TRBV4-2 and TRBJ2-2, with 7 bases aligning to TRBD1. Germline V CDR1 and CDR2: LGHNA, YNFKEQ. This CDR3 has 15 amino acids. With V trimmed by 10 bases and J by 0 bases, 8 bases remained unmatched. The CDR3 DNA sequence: TGTGCCACCTCTTCCGGGACAGCGAACACCGGGGAGCTGTTTTTT. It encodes CATSSGTANTGELFF.

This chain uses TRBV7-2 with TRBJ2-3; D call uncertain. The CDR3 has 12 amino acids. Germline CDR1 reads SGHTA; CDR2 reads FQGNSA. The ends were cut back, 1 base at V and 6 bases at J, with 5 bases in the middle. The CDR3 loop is CASSLVEDTQYF. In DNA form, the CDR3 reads TGTGCCAGCAGCTTAGTAGAGGATACGCAGTATTTT.

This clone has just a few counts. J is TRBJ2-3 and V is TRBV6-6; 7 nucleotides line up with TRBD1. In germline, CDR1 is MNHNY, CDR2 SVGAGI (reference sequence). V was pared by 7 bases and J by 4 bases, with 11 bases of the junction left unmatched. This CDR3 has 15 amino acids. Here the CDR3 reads CASNNVGTAADTQYF. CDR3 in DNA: TGTGCCAGCAACAACGTTGGGACAGCTGCAGATACGCAGTATTTT.

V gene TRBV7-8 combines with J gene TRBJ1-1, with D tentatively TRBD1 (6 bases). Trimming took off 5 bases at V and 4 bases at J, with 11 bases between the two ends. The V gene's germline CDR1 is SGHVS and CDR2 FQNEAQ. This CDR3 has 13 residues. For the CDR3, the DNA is TGTGCCAGCAGCCCCATAGGGGGCACTGAAGCTTTCTTT. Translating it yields CASSPIGGTEAFF.

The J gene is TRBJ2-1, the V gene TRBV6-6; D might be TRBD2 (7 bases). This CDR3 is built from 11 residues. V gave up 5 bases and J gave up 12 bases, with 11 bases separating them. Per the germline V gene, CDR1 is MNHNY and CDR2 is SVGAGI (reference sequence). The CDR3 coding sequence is TGTGCCAGCAGTGGGGGGGGCGGGCAGTTCTTC. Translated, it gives CASSGGGGQFF.

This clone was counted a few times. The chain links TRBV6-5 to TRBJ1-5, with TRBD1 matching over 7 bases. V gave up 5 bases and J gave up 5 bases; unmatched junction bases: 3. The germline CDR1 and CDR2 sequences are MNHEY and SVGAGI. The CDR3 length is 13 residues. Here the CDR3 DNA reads TGTGCCAGCAGTGACAGGGTTCATCAGCCCCAGCATTTT. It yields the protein CASSDRVHQPQHF.

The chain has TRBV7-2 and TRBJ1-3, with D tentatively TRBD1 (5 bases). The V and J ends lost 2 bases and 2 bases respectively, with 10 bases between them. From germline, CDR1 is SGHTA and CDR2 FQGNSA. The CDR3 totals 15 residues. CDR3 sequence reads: CASSLTWGAGNTIYF. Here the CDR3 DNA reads TGTGCCAGCAGCTTAACCTGGGGGGCTGGAAACACCATATATTTT.

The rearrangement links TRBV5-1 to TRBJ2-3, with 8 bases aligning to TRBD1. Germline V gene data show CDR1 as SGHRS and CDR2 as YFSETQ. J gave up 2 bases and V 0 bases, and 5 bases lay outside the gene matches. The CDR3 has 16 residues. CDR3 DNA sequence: TGCGCCAGCAGCTTGGCCGGGACAGGATACACAGATACGCAGTATTTT. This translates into CASSLAGTGYTDTQYF. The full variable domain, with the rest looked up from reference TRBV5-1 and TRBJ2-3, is KAGVTQTPRYLIKTRGQQVTLSCSPISGHRSVSWYQQTPGQGLQFLFEYFSETQRNKGNFPGRFSGRQFSNSRSEMNVSTLELGDSALYLCASSLAGTGYTDTQYFGPGTRLTVL.

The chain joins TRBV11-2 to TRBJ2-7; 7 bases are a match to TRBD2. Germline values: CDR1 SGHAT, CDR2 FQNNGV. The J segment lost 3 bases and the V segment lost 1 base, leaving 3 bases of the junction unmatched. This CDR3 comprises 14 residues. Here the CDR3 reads CASSLAGGYYEQYF. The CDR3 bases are TGTGCCAGCAGCTTAGCGGGGGGATACTACGAGCAGTACTTC.

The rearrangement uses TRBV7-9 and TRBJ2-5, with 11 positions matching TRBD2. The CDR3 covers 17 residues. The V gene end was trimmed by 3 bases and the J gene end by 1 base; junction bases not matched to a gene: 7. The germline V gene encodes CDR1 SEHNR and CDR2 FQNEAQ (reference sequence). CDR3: CASSFIRLAGTQETQYF. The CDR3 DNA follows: TGTGCCAGCAGCTTCATACGACTAGCGGGGACCCAAGAGACCCAGTACTTC.

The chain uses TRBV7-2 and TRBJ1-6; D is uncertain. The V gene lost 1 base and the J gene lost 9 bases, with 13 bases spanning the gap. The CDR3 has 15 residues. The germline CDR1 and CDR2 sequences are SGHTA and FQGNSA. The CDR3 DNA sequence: TGTGCCAGCAGCTTAGATAAAGAGATTAGTTCACCCCTCCACTTT. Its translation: CASSLDKEISSPLHF.

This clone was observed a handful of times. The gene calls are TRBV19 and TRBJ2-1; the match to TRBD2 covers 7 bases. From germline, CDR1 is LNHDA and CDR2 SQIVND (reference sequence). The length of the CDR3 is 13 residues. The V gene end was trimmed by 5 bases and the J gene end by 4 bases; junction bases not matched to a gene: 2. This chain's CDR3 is CASSGDYYNEQFF. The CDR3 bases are TGTGCCAGTAGTGGGGACTATTACAATGAGCAGTTCTTC. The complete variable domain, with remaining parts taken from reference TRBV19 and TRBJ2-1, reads DGGITQSPKYLFRKEGQNVTLSCEQNLNHDAMYWYRQDPGQGLRLIYYSQIVNDFQKGDIAEGYSVSREKKESFPLTVTSAQKNPTAFYLCASSGDYYNEQFFGPGTRLTVL.

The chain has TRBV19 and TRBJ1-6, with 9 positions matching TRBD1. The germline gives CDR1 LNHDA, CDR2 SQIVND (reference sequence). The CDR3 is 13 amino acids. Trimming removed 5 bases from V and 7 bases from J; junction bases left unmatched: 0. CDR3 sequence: CASSGQGNSPLHF. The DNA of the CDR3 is TGTGCCAGTAGTGGACAGGGGAATTCACCCCTCCACTTT.

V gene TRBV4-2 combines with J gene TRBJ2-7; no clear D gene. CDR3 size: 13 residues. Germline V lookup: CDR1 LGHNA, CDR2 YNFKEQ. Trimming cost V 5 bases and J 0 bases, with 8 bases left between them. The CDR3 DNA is TGTGCCAGCAGCTCTTCTAGCTCCTACGAGCAGTACTTC. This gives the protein CASSSSSSYEQYF.

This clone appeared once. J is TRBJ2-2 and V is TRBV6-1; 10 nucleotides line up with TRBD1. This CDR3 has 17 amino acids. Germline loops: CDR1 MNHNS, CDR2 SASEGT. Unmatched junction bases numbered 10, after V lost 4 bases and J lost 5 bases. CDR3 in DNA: TGTGCCAGCAGTGCGGCCTCCGGGACAGGGGAAACCGGGGAGCTGTTTTTT. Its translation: CASSAASGTGETGELFF.